Described below is a single TCR beta chain sequence and its context. Its antigen is still unknown. The data were obtained in a study of OX40 agonist ivuxolimab in advanced cancers. Study conclusions and caveats: CD8+ T cells (on average) carried more expanded clones than CD4+ T cells.

Germline V gene lookup returns CDR1 GTSNPN and CDR2 SVGIG (reference sequence). CDR3 length: 13 amino acids. Between the trimmed V and J ends, which lost 3 bases and 8 bases, there was a span of 13 bases. Libraries were prepared by immunoSEQ multiplex PCR; TCRdb keeps only in-frame clonotypes and omits some of them. This sample has 74,000 or so clones; roughly 81% occur once, and the top ten carry approximately 2%. The V and J genes are TRBV30 and TRBJ1-4; D might be TRBD1 (6 bases). Here the sequenced sample was CD4+ or CD8+ T cells sorted from blood, taken in a trial of the OX40 agonist ivuxolimab. The receptor was derived from an adult with an advanced solid tumor such as melanoma, head and neck, liver or kidney cancer. This CDR3 is CAWRMGASEKLFF. CDR3 DNA: TGTGCCTGGAGGATGGGGGCTTCGGAAAAACTGTTTTTT.